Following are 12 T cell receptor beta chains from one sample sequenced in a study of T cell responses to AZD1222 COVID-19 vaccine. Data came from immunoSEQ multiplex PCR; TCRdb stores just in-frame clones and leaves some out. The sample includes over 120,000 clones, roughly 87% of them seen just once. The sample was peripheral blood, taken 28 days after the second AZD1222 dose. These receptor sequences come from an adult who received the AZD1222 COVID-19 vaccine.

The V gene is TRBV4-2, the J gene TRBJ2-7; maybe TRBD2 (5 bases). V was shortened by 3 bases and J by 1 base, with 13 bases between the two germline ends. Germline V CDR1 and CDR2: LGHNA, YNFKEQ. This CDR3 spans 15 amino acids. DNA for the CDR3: TGTGCCAGCAGCCAGGGAGCGTGGCCTTCCTACGAGCAGTACTTC. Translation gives CASSQGAWPSYEQYF.

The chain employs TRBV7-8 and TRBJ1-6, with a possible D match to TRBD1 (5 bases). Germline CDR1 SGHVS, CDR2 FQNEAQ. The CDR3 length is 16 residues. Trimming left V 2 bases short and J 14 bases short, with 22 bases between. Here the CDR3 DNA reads TGTGCCAGCAGCTTAAGGGCAGGGATCCCCCCTAGCGCCCTCCACTTT. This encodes CASSLRAGIPPSALHF.

The DNA for the CDR3 is TGTGCCAGCAGCCGGACAAGTAACGGTCTTAATGAAAAACTGTTTTTT. It specifies CASSRTSNGLNEKLFF. The rearrangement joins TRBV14 to TRBJ1-4; D is perhaps TRBD1 (5 bases). CDR3 length: 16 amino acids. In germline, CDR1 is SGHDN, CDR2 FVKESK. Trimming removed 4 bases at V and 4 bases at J, with 16 bases between.

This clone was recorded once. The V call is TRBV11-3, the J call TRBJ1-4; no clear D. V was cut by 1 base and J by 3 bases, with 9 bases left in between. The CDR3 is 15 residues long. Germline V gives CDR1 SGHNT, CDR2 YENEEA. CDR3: CASSLVWESNEKLFF. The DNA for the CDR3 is TGTGCCAGCAGCTTAGTTTGGGAATCTAATGAAAAACTGTTTTTT.

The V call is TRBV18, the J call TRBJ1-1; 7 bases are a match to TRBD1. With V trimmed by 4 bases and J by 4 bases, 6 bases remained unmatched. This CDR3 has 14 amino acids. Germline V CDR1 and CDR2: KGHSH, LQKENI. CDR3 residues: CASSLAAGGTEAFF. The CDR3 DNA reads TGTGCCAGCTCACTAGCCGCAGGGGGCACTGAAGCTTTCTTT.

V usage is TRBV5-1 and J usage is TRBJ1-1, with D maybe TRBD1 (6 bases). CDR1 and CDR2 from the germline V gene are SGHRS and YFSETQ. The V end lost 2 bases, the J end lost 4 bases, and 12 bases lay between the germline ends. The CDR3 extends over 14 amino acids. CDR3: CASSFTGKSTEAFF. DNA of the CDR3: TGCGCCAGCAGCTTCACAGGGAAGTCCACTGAAGCTTTCTTT.

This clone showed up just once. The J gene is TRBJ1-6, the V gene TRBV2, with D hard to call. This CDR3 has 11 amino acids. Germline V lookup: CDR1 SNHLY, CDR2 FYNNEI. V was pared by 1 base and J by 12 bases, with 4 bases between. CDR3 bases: TGTGCCAGCAGTGAAGGGGAACCCCTCCACTTT. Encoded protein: CASSEGEPLHF.

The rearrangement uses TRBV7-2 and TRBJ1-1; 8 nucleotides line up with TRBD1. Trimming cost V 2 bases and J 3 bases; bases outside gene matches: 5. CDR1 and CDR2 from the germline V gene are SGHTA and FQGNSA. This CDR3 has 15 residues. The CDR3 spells CASSLRAGGYTEAFF. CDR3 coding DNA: TGTGCCAGCAGCTTACGTGCAGGGGGCTACACTGAAGCTTTCTTT. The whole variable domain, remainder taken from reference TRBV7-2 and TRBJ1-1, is GAGVSQSPSNKVTEKGKDVELRCDPISGHTALYWYRQSLGQGLEFLIYFQGNSAPDKSGLPSDRFSAERTGGSVSTLTIQRTQQEDSAVYLCASSLRAGGYTEAFFGQGTRLTVV.

The CDR3 protein is CASSLVLGYEQYF. The CDR3 DNA reads TGCGCCAGCAGCTTGGTCCTAGGCTACGAGCAGTACTTC. The rearrangement joins TRBV5-1 to TRBJ2-7; D gene unclear. Trimming removed 0 bases from V and 3 bases from J, with 7 bases in between. CDR3 length: 13 amino acids. Germline-derived CDR1 and CDR2 are SGHRS and YFSETQ.

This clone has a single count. As DNA, the CDR3 is TGTGCCTGTTCTAGTGGCGGAAGCCCCACCTACGAGCAGTACTTC. Amino acids: CACSSGGSPTYEQYF. V usage is TRBV30 and J usage is TRBJ2-7; no definite D call. CDR3 size: 15 residues. Deletions cut 6 bases from V and 2 bases from J, with 20 bases between. Germline V gene sequence: CDR1 GTSNPN, CDR2 SVGIG (reference sequence).

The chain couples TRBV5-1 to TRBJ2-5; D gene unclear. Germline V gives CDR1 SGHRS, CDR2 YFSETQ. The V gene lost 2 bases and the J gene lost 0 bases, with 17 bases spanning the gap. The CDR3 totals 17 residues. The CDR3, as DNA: TGCGCCAGCAGCTTAGACAAGCGCCCACTCAACCAAGAGACCCAGTACTTC. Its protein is CASSLDKRPLNQETQYF.

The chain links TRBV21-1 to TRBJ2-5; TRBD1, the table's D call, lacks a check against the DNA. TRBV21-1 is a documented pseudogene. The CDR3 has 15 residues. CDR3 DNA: TGTGCCAGCAGCAAAGTCGGGACAGGCCAAGAGACCCAGTACTTC. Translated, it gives CASSKVGTGQETQYF.